Listed below are T cell receptor beta chains from one sample, sequenced in a study of tumor-infiltrating lymphocytes in primary liver carcinoma. TCRdb redid the calling of the multiplex PCR reads with MiXCR, one entry per CDR3 protein. The sample has around 100,000 distinct CDR3 sequences, about three quarters seen once. Sequencing was carried out using liver tumor tissue from sampling region 5. The origin of the receptors is a woman aged 55-69 years with primary liver carcinoma and hepatitis B virus infection. Each CDR3 is given with its conserved first and last residue. Each record gives: clone size, V gene, CDR3 protein. Clone size appears in some rows only: once, few, many, or a class for an expanded clone.

abundance: NA
v_gene: TRBV5-1
CDR3aa: CACQQGMNTEAFF

abundance: NA
v_gene: TRBV11-2
CDR3aa: CASSLERQSEQFF

abundance: NA
v_gene: TRBV10-3
CDR3aa: CAVRAADRGYVQYF

abundance: NA
v_gene: TRBV30
CDR3aa: CAWSVQDRVKNEKLFF

abundance: NA
v_gene: TRBV11-1
CDR3aa: CANSLAWGDIKYF

abundance: once
v_gene: TRBV29-1
CDR3aa: CSVLTYRVPINAGELFF

abundance: NA
v_gene: TRBV6-1
CDR3aa: CASSRLGALNEHFF

abundance: NA
v_gene: TRBV6-2/TRBV6-3
CDR3aa: CASSYNLLVGPVGQFF

abundance: medium-sized
v_gene: TRBV5-4
CDR3aa: CASSFGLGREDTEAFF

abundance: NA
v_gene: TRBV11-2
CDR3aa: CASNFSGRKETQYF

abundance: NA
v_gene: TRBV20-1
CDR3aa: CSAISRVGSTDTQYF

abundance: NA
v_gene: TRBV5-1
CDR3aa: CASSLGPGESTEAFF

abundance: NA
v_gene: TRBV28
CDR3aa: CASSFFPIQDSRFLF

abundance: once
v_gene: TRBV6-1
CDR3aa: CTSKSLAATHYF

abundance: NA
v_gene: TRBV12-3/TRBV12-4
CDR3aa: CASSSDGARSYEQYF

abundance: NA
v_gene: TRBV28
CDR3aa: CASSPSLSGKARNEQFF